This TCR beta chain originates from a study of regulatory T cells in long-lasting Graves disease. Study-level information: The criterion for persistent Graves' disease was over 5 years of antithyroid drugs with positive TSH receptor antibodies.

Study-level points and caveats: Persistent disease was associated with favored TRBV28 usage and with favored use of TRBJ1-2 and TRBJ2-5. The study found lower TCR diversity in persistent Graves' patients than in newly diagnosed ones.

Germline CDR1 DFQATT, CDR2 SNEGSKA (reference sequence). The CDR3 spans 15 residues. V was trimmed by 6 bases and J by 3 bases, leaving 17 bases between them. Time point reported: persistent/refractory GD, antithyroid drugs over 5 years with positive TRAb. Following extraction of RNA from PBMCs, that RNA was used to make the TCR library. One endocrinology department in Xi'an, China, was where patients came from. The TCR beta library used iRepertoire HTBI primers with Arm-PCR amplification of CDR3. MiXCR, applied by TCRdb to the multiplex PCR reads, yields one record per CDR3 protein. The sample holds 400,000 to 500,000 distinct CDR3 sequences, about 22% seen once. This clonotype has just one count. What it recognizes is unknown.

The receptor was derived from a female donor with Graves disease. The chain links TRBV20-1 to TRBJ1-4; TRBD1 is a possible D gene (5 bases). The sequenced sample was peripheral blood mononuclear cells (PBMCs), obtained when the disease was refractory, from a patient treated with antithyroid drugs. The CDR3 loop reads CSASPSGLANEKLFF. The CDR3, as DNA: TGCAGTGCCAGCCCATCAGGGTTGGCTAATGAAAAACTGTTTTTT.